The source of this T cell receptor beta chain is a study of blood T cell repertoires in COVID-19. At the level of the study: Spain, Italy and the United States supplied samples that represented acute and convalescent COVID-19.

Some clones are missing from TCRdb's copy, which holds only in-frame ones; the method was immunoSEQ multiplex PCR. The sample records about 150,000 clones, 80% to 90% being singletons. Germline trimming cut 4 bases from V and 3 bases from J; bases unmatched to any gene: 9. The CDR3 spans 16 residues. The germline CDR1 and CDR2 sequences are SGHRS and YFSETQ. In this sample, this clone turned up once. The TCR sequence derives from a man younger than 30 with COVID-19, enrolled during active disease. This rearrangement joins TRBV5-1 to TRBJ2-3; TRBD2 aligns across 9 bases. Specimen: peripheral blood. The CDR3 DNA sequence: TGCGCCAGCAGCATATCTAGCGGGAAACTTACAGATACGCAGTATTTT. Translation gives CASSISSGKLTDTQYF.